The 9 T cell receptor beta chains in this list originate from one sample, sequenced in a study of blood T cell repertoires in COVID-19 (dated by TCRdb to 2018 to 2021). Library prep was done by the immunoSEQ multiplex PCR assay. What TCRdb holds here is the immuneACCESS table cut down to in-frame rearrangements. Part of the clones is not present; checked against another copy, under half of the missing clones reflect an unresolved V gene, and the others are unexplained. The sample table shows 150,000 to 180,000 clones, and about 90% are seen once. Roughly 0.51% of the sample is held by the ten biggest clonotypes. Source material: peripheral blood. The receptors derive from a man in his fifties or sixties with acute or convalescent COVID-19.

This chain uses TRBV13 with TRBJ1-5, with unresolved D. The CDR3 is 13 amino acids. CDR1 and CDR2 from the germline V gene are PRHDT and FYEKMQ (reference sequence). V lost 2 bases and J 5 bases, leaving 7 bases between the germline ends. The DNA of the CDR3 is TGTGCCAGCAGCTTAAGGAGGGATCAGCCCCAGCATTTT. This gives the protein CASSLRRDQPQHF.

The rearrangement links TRBV28 to TRBJ1-5; D gene unclear. The CDR3 consists of 16 residues. Trimming took off 2 bases at V and 4 bases at J, with 15 bases between the two ends. CDR1 is MDHEN and CDR2 is SYDVKM in the germline V gene. CDR3 amino acids: CASSLMFGSQNQPQHF. The CDR3 nucleotides read TGTGCCAGCAGTTTAATGTTTGGGAGCCAAAATCAGCCCCAGCATTTT.

The chain joins TRBV29-1 to TRBJ2-2, with 7 bases identical to TRBD2. In germline, CDR1 is SQVTM, CDR2 ANQGSEA. Germline trimming cut 3 bases from V and 4 bases from J; bases unmatched to any gene: 2. This CDR3 spans 13 amino acids. In nucleotides, the CDR3 is TGCAGCGTTGAGGGACTAAGCACCGGGGAGCTGTTTTTT. Translating gives CSVEGLSTGELFF.

V is TRBV5-1 and J is TRBJ1-5; D is uncertain. The CDR3 has 14 residues. The V and J ends lost 0 bases and 8 bases respectively, with 12 bases between them. From germline, CDR1 is SGHRS and CDR2 YFSETQ. In DNA form, the CDR3 reads TGCGCCAGCAGCTTGGGCGGGGTGCAGGAGCCCCAGCATTTT. It specifies CASSLGGVQEPQHF.

The chain carries TRBV18 and TRBJ1-4; D is unclear. The CDR3 consists of 15 residues. Between the trimmed V and J ends, which lost 3 bases and 8 bases, there was a span of 16 bases. The germline CDR1 and CDR2 sequences are KGHSH and LQKENI. This CDR3 is CASSPYDPEAEKLFF. CDR3 sequence (DNA): TGTGCCAGCTCACCTTACGACCCCGAGGCAGAAAAACTGTTTTTT.

The chain couples TRBV5-1 to TRBJ2-1, with TRBD2 identical over 10 bases. The CDR3 runs to 15 residues. The J segment lost 4 bases and the V segment lost 2 bases, leaving 3 bases of the junction unmatched. The germline V gene encodes CDR1 SGHRS and CDR2 YFSETQ. The CDR3 spells CASSFWTSGYNEQFF. The CDR3 nucleotides read TGCGCCAGCAGCTTTTGGACTAGCGGTTACAATGAGCAGTTCTTC.

The chain joins TRBV19 to TRBJ1-5, with 8 bases identical to TRBD1. Unmatched junction bases numbered 17, after V lost 6 bases and J lost 4 bases. CDR1 is LNHDA, CDR2 SQIVND, per germline (reference sequence). The CDR3 has 18 amino acids. The CDR3 loop reads CASSRNRAVTGENQPQHF. The CDR3 DNA follows: TGTGCCAGTAGCAGAAACAGAGCCGTGACAGGGGAGAATCAGCCCCAGCATTTT.

A word on this clone: This same CDR3 is encoded by further DNA sequences in the sample. J is TRBJ1-2 and V is TRBV7-9; 10 nucleotides align to TRBD1. The ends lost 1 base at V and 6 bases at J; junction bases unmatched: 2. Germline loops: CDR1 SEHNR, CDR2 FQNEAQ (reference sequence). The CDR3 loop spans 14 amino acids. The chain's CDR3 is CASSLGQGANGYTF. CDR3 bases: TGTGCCAGCAGCTTAGGACAGGGGGCGAATGGCTACACCTTC.

J is TRBJ2-5 and V is TRBV9, with D maybe TRBD2 (6 bases). Trimming removed 0 bases at V and 1 base at J, with 10 bases between. Looked up from germline, CDR1 is SGDLS and CDR2 is YYNGEE. The length of the CDR3 is 15 residues. CDR3 sequence (DNA): TGTGCCAGCAGCGTAGGGACGGGGGTCCAAGAGACCCAGTACTTC. Translation: CASSVGTGVQETQYF.